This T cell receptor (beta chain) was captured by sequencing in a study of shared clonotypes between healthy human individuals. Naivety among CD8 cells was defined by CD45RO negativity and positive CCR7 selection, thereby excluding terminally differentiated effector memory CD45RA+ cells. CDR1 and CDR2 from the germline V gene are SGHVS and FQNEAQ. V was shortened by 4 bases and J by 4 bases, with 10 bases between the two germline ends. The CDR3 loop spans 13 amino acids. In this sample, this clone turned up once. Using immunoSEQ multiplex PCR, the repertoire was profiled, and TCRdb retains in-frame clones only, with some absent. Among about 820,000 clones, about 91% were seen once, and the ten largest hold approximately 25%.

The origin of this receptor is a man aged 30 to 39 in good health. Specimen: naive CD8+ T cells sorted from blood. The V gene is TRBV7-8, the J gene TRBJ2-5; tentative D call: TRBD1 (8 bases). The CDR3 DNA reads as TGTGCCAGCAGCTACAGGGGGGGAGAGACCCAGTACTTC. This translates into CASSYRGGETQYF.